This TCR beta chain was recovered during a study of blood T cell repertoires in COVID-19. Study-level information: Spain, Italy and the United States supplied samples that represented acute and convalescent COVID-19. The cDNA or gDNA used as material had been derived from T cells, B-cell-depleted T cells, or PBMCs.

Trimming cost V 1 base and J 7 bases; bases outside gene matches: 5. The CDR3 consists of 14 residues. Per the germline V gene, CDR1 is SGHVS and CDR2 is FQNEAQ. In the authors' methods: Amplification from reference gene primers served as the basis for estimated nucleated cell counts. TCRdb's copy holds only in-frame clones and misses some; the assay was immunoSEQ multiplex PCR. D and trimming were read from the DNA, whereas the V and J calls and clone size are those reported in that table. The top ten hold about 4% of the sample, which has 250,000 to 300,000 clones, 85% to 90% seen once. V gene TRBV7-8 combines with J gene TRBJ1-2; 8 bases agree with TRBD1. The TCR comes from a middle-aged woman with acute or convalescent COVID-19. Sequenced: peripheral blood. CDR3 coding DNA: TGTGCCAGCAGCTTAGGACAGGGGATTAGTGGCTACACCTTC. Translating it yields CASSLGQGISGYTF.